Sequencing of this TCR beta chain was carried out in a study of T cells in Graves' hyperthyroidism and ophthalmopathy. Points from the study as a whole: Most expanded thyroid clonotypes above 0.001 also appeared in blood. Onset of ophthalmopathy came a median 6.5 months after the model predicted it.

RNA transcripts were the template for amplifying TCR beta CDR3 regions. Using the HTBI primer set, a first-round RT-PCR was run on the TCR CDR3. TCRdb used MiXCR to reprocess the multiplex PCR reads, holding one entry per CDR3 protein. There are about 710,000 distinct CDR3 sequences in the sample; roughly 15% occur only once, and around 8% lies in the top ten. Fresh 10 ml peripheral blood yielded PBMCs. This clonotype was observed many times. Its matching antigen is unknown. A read error may account for a junction end that differs from germline. The V gene's germline CDR1 is SNHLY and CDR2 FYNNEI. This CDR3 has 13 residues.

This chain connects TRBV2 to TRBJ2-1; 7 bases are shared with TRBD2. The clonotype comes from a man aged 18-30 years with Graves' hyperthyroidism. What was sequenced was blood. This CDR3 is CASKGGSGDEQFF. DNA for the CDR3: TGTGCAAGCAAGGGCGGGAGCGGGGATGAGCAGTTCTTC.